This T cell receptor beta chain is from a study of blood T cell repertoires in COVID-19. On the study more broadly: Samples taken during acute and convalescent COVID-19 were collected in the United States, Italy and Spain. The analysed material was cDNA or gDNA that came from T cells, B-cell-depleted T cells, or PBMCs.

Participants had their cohort set by participant-reported clinical history. Cohort 3 donors were reported recovered after two negative PCRs, clearance, or symptom resolution. V shed 8 bases and J 4 bases; nucleotides not matched to a gene: 12. This CDR3 is 17 amino acids long. Germline loops: CDR1 SNHLY, CDR2 FYNNEI. Measured with immunoSEQ multiplex PCR; TCRdb has only the in-frame clones, and not every one. The table includes fewer than 250,000 clones, roughly 84% detected once. The sequenced sample consisted of PBMCs or T cells enriched from blood (not recorded which). The chain combines TRBV2 with TRBJ2-3; TRBD2 agrees at 13 bases. The TCR comes from a woman aged 30 to 39 who had recovered from COVID-19. CDR3 nucleotide sequence: TGTGCCAGCGCACGAAGAGGGACTAGCGGGATCTCAGATACGCAGTATTTT. Translated: CASARRGTSGISDTQYF.